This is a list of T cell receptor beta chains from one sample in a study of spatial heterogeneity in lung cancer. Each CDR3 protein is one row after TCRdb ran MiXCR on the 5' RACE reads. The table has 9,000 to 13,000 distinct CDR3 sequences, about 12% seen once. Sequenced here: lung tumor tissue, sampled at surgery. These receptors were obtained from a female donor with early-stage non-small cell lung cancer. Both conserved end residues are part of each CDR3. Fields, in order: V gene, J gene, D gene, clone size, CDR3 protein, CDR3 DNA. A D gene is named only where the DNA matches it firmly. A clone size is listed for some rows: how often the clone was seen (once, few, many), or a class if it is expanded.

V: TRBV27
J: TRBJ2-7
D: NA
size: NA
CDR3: CASSLGPSGYEQYF
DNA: TGTGCCAGCAGTTTAGGGCCCTCTGGGTACGAGCAGTACTTC

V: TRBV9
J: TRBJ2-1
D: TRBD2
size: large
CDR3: CASSPHLTSGEQFF
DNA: TGTGCCAGCAGCCCCCACTTAACTAGCGGTGAGCAGTTCTTC

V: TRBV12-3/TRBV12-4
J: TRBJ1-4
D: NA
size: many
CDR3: CASSLWWEGSEKLFF
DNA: TGTGCCAGCAGTTTATGGTGGGAAGGCAGTGAAAAACTGTTTTTT

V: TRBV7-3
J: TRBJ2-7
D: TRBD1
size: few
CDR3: CASSPGQGGPYEQYF
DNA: TGTGCCAGCAGCCCCGGACAGGGGGGACCCTACGAGCAGTACTTC

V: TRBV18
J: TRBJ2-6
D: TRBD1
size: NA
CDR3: CASSRGQVSGANVLTF
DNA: TGTGCCAGCTCACGTGGACAGGTCTCTGGGGCCAACGTCCTGACTTTC

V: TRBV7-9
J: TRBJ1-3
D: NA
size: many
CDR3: CASSPRDVGDF
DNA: TGTGCCAGCAGCCCCCGGGACGTTGGAGATTTT

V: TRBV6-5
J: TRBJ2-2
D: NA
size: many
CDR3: CASSYSGRVDTGELFF
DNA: TGTGCCAGCAGTTACTCGGGCAGGGTGGACACCGGGGAGCTGTTTTTT

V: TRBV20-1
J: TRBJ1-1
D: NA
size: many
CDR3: CSVAQTGGGAFF
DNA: TGCAGTGTCGCACAAACCGGCGGTGGGGCTTTCTTT

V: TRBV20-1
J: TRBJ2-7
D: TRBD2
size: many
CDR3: CSARAGTSVWEQYF
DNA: TGCAGTGCTAGAGCCGGGACTAGCGTCTGGGAGCAGTACTTC

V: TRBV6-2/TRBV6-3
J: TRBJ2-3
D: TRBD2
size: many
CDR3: CASSYSRGGPGLAGATDTQYF
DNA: TGTGCCAGCAGTTACTCGAGGGGAGGCCCCGGACTAGCGGGAGCCACAGATACGCAGTATTTT

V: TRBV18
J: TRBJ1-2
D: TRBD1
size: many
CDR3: CASSLGQGGTYGYTF
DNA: TGTGCCAGCTCACTCGGACAGGGGGGGACCTATGGCTACACCTTC

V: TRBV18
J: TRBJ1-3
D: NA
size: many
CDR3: CASSTGPGTGNTIYF
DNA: TGTGCCAGCTCGACCGGGCCGGGAACTGGAAACACCATATATTTT

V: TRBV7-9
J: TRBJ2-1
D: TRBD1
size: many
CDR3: CASSRPTGRLAYNEQFF
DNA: TGTGCCAGCAGCCGACCGACAGGGCGACTGGCCTACAATGAGCAGTTCTTC

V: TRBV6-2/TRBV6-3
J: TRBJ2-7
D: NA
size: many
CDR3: CASSYSLDRLGEQYF
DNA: TGTGCCAGCAGTTACTCGTTGGACCGTCTTGGCGAGCAGTACTTC

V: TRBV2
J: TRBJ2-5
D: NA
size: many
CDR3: CASSRQFRETQYF
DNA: TGTGCCAGCAGTAGGCAATTCCGGGAGACCCAGTACTTC

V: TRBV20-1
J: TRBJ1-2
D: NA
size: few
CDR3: CSGEVNYGYTF
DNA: TGCAGTGGGGAGGTTAACTATGGCTACACCTTC

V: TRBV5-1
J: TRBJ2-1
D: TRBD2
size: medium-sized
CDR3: CASSLAPGGPRNNEQFF
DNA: TGCGCCAGCAGCTTAGCCCCGGGGGGGCCGCGGAACAATGAGCAGTTCTTC

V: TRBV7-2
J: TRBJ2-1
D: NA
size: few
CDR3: CASRNKVEQFF
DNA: TGTGCCAGCAGAAATAAGGTTGAGCAGTTCTTC

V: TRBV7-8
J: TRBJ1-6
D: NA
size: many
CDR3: CASSFESSYNSPLHF
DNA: TGTGCCAGCAGCTTCGAGAGCTCCTATAATTCACCCCTCCACTTT

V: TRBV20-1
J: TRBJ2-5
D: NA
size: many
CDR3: CSATGDSQQETQYF
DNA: TGCAGTGCAACGGGGGACAGCCAGCAAGAGACCCAGTACTTC

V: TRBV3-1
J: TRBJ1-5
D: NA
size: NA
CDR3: CASSQVAGNQPQHF
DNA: TGTGCCAGCAGCCAAGTTGCGGGGAATCAGCCCCAGCATTTT

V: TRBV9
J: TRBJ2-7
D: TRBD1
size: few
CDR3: CASSQRTGDEQYF
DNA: TGTGCCAGCAGCCAAAGGACAGGCGACGAGCAGTACTTC

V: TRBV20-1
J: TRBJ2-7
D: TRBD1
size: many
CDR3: CSARSPTGPYEQYF
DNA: TGCAGTGCTAGAAGTCCGACAGGGCCCTACGAGCAGTACTTC

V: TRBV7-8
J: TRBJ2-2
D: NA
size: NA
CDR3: CASRTDGYRNAGELFF
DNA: TGTGCCAGCCGCACCGATGGCTACCGGAACGCCGGGGAGCTGTTTTTT

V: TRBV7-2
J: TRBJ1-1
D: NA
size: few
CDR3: CASSSSGTYEAFF
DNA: TGTGCCAGCAGCAGTAGTGGGACCTACGAAGCTTTCTTT

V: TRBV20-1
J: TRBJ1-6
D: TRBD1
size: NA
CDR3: CSARDQGADSPLHF
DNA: TGCAGTGCTAGAGATCAGGGGGCGGATTCACCCCTCCACTTT

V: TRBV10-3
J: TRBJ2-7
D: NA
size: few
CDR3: CAISERGYEQYF
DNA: TGTGCCATCAGTGAACGAGGCTACGAGCAGTACTTC

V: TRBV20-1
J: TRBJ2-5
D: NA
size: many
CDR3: CSAQHQETQYF
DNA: TGCAGTGCACAGCACCAAGAGACCCAGTACTTC

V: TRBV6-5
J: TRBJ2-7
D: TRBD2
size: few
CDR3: CASSSRPSGAYEQYF
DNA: TGTGCCAGCAGCTCCCGTCCTAGCGGTGCGTACGAGCAGTACTTC

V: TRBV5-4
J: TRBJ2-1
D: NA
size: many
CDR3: CASSSWDEQFF
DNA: TGTGCCAGCAGCTCCTGGGATGAGCAGTTCTTC

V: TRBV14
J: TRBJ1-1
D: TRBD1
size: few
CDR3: CASSQFGQGTEAFF
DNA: TGTGCCAGCAGCCAATTCGGACAGGGTACTGAAGCTTTCTTT

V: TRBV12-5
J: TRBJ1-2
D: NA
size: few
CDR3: CASGLTGKDGYTF
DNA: TGTGCTAGTGGTTTAACAGGGAAGGATGGCTACACCTTC

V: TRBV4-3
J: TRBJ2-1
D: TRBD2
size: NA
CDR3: CASSQVWTRSEQFF
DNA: TGCGCCAGCAGCCAAGTGTGGACTAGGAGTGAGCAGTTCTTC

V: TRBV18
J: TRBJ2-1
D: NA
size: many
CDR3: CASSPLLGTYNEQFF
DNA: TGTGCCAGCTCACCACTTCTGGGCACCTACAATGAGCAGTTCTTC

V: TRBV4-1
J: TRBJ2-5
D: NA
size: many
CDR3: CASSQGVAQETQYF
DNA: TGCGCCAGCAGCCAAGGAGTCGCCCAAGAGACCCAGTACTTC

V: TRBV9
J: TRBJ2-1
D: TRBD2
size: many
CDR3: CASSVTSGPYNEQFF
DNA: TGTGCCAGCAGCGTAACTAGCGGGCCGTACAATGAGCAGTTCTTC

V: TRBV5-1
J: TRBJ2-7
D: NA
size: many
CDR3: CASSLAVEVGEQYF
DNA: TGCGCCAGCAGCTTGGCCGTGGAGGTCGGTGAGCAGTACTTC

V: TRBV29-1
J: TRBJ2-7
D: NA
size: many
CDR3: CSVMHPRDQSEQYF
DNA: TGCAGCGTTATGCACCCGCGGGATCAGTCCGAGCAGTACTTC

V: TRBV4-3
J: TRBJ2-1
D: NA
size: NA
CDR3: CASSQGVGSAIYNEQFF
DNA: TGCGCCAGCAGCCAAGGTGTTGGATCAGCAATTTACAATGAGCAGTTCTTC

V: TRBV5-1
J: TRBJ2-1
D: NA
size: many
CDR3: CASSPRGGWSYNEQFF
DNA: TGCGCCAGCAGCCCCCGAGGGGGGTGGTCCTACAATGAGCAGTTCTTC

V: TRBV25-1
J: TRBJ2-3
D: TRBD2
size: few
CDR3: CASSTGLAAGDTQYF
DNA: TGTGCCAGCAGCACCGGACTAGCGGCCGGAGATACGCAGTATTTT

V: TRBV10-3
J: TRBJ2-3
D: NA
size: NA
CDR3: CAISEQQGSAAPGLNTQYF
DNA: TGTGCCATCAGTGAGCAACAGGGTTCCGCAGCCCCTGGCTTGAATACGCAGTATTTT

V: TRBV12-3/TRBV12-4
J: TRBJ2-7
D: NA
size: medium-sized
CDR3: CASSPFGAGVDEQYF
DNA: TGTGCCAGCAGTCCCTTTGGGGCCGGGGTGGACGAGCAGTACTTC

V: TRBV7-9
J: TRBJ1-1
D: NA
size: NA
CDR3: CASSPQGLSAGGAFF
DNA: TGTGCCAGCAGCCCACAGGGCTTGTCGGCCGGCGGAGCTTTCTTT

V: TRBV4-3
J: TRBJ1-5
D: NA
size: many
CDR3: CASSQDAKGNQPQHF
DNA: TGCGCCAGCAGCCAAGATGCCAAGGGCAATCAGCCCCAGCATTTT

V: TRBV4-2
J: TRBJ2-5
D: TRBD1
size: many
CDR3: CASSHGQGMETQYF
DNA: TGTGCCAGCAGCCACGGACAGGGGATGGAGACCCAGTACTTC

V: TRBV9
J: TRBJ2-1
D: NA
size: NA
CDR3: CASSVGELWGYNEQFF
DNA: TGTGCCAGCAGCGTAGGGGAACTCTGGGGGTACAATGAGCAGTTCTTC

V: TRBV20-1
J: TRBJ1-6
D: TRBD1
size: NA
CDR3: CSAANPGQGYSPLHF
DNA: TGCAGTGCTGCGAATCCGGGACAGGGGTATTCACCCCTCCACTTT

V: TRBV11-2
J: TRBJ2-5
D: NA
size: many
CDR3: CASSLDRETQYF
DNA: TGTGCCAGCAGCTTAGACCGCGAGACCCAGTACTTC

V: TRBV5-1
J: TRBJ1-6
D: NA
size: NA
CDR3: CASSSRTDNSPLHF
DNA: TGCGCCAGCAGCTCCCGAACTGATAATTCACCCCTCCACTTT

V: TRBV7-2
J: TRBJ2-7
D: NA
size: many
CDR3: CASSSSVGFTYEQYF
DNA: TGTGCCAGCAGCTCGAGTGTGGGTTTCACCTACGAGCAGTACTTC

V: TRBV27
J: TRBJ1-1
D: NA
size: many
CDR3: CASSPPLGRQAKLNTEAFF
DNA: TGTGCCAGCAGCCCACCATTAGGTCGACAGGCAAAACTGAACACTGAAGCTTTCTTT

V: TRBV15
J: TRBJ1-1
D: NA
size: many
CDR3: CATSGHRVFPGTEAFF
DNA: TGTGCCACCAGCGGCCACCGGGTCTTCCCGGGCACTGAAGCTTTCTTT

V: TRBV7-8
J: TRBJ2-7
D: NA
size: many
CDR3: CASSLGRPQHEQYF
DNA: TGTGCCAGCAGCTTAGGCAGGCCCCAACACGAGCAGTACTTC